This is a list of T cell receptor beta chains from one sample in a study of read filtering for tumor transcriptome and immune sequencing. TCRdb re-called the reads with MiXCR, one entry per CDR3 protein. The sample has approximately 43,000 distinct CDR3 sequences, roughly an eighth seen once. Specimen: a population of CD138-negative cells sorted from bone marrow. All receptors derive from a donor aged 40 or older with multiple myeloma. Each CDR3 is given with its conserved first and last residue. Fields, in order: clone size, J gene, D gene, V gene, CDR3 protein, CDR3 DNA. The D gene is left open where the match is weak. Clone sizes are given selectively: once, few, many, or a class where the clone is expanded.

abundance: many; j_gene: TRBJ2-2; d_gene: NA; v_gene: TRBV19; CDR3aa: CASTYTWENTGELFF; CDR3nt: TGTGCCAGTACCTATACCTGGGAAAACACCGGGGAGCTGTTTTTT
abundance: few; j_gene: TRBJ2-5; d_gene: NA; v_gene: TRBV5-5; CDR3aa: CASSFQTGETQYF; CDR3nt: TGTGCCAGCAGCTTCCAGACAGGAGAGACCCAGTACTTC
abundance: medium-sized; j_gene: TRBJ1-5; d_gene: NA; v_gene: TRBV12-3/TRBV12-4; CDR3aa: CASSFPGGNQPQHF; CDR3nt: TGTGCCAGCAGCTTTCCGGGGGGCAATCAGCCCCAGCATTTT
abundance: many; j_gene: TRBJ2-1; d_gene: NA; v_gene: TRBV5-1; CDR3aa: CASSLDGSSYNEQFF; CDR3nt: TGCGCCAGCAGCTTGGATGGAAGCTCCTACAATGAGCAGTTCTTC
abundance: few; j_gene: TRBJ2-3; d_gene: NA; v_gene: TRBV10-3; CDR3aa: CAVSYAPDTQYF; CDR3nt: TGTGCCGTCTCCTATGCCCCAGATACGCAGTATTTT
abundance: many; j_gene: TRBJ2-7; d_gene: NA; v_gene: TRBV28; CDR3aa: CASSLLTAPRYEQYF; CDR3nt: TGTGCCAGCAGTTTATTAACAGCCCCTCGGTACGAGCAGTACTTC
abundance: many; j_gene: TRBJ2-1; d_gene: TRBD1; v_gene: TRBV3-1; CDR3aa: CASSHPKPDRGNEQFF; CDR3nt: TGTGCCAGCAGCCACCCAAAGCCGGACAGGGGAAATGAGCAGTTCTTC
abundance: many; j_gene: TRBJ2-5; d_gene: NA; v_gene: TRBV6-2/TRBV6-3; CDR3aa: CASSYSVGQETQYF; CDR3nt: TGTGCCAGCAGTTACTCAGTGGGACAAGAGACCCAGTACTTC
abundance: many; j_gene: TRBJ2-7; d_gene: NA; v_gene: TRBV2; CDR3aa: CASRYEPGLAYEQYF; CDR3nt: TGTGCCAGCAGATACGAACCAGGTTTAGCCTACGAGCAGTACTTC
abundance: many; j_gene: TRBJ2-7; d_gene: NA; v_gene: TRBV24-1; CDR3aa: CATSAGTNSYEQYF; CDR3nt: TGTGCCACCAGTGCCGGGACAAACTCCTACGAGCAGTACTTC
abundance: NA; j_gene: TRBJ2-1; d_gene: NA; v_gene: TRBV20-1; CDR3aa: CSAEDRNSDRYNEQFF; CDR3nt: TGCAGTGCTGAGGATCGTAATAGCGACAGATACAATGAGCAGTTCTTC
abundance: few; j_gene: TRBJ1-5; d_gene: NA; v_gene: TRBV5-1; CDR3aa: CASRIGLGEQPQHF; CDR3nt: TGCGCCAGCAGAATCGGTTTAGGAGAACAGCCCCAGCATTTT
abundance: once; j_gene: TRBJ2-2; d_gene: NA; v_gene: TRBV9; CDR3aa: CASSVVQTWGTGELFF; CDR3nt: TGTGCCAGCAGCGTAGTACAGACCTGGGGAACCGGGGAGCTGTTTTTT
abundance: once; j_gene: TRBJ1-5; d_gene: NA; v_gene: TRBV28; CDR3aa: CASNTGRNQTQHF; CDR3nt: TGTGCCAGCAATACAGGGCGGAATCAGACCCAGCATTTT
abundance: many; j_gene: TRBJ2-7; d_gene: TRBD1; v_gene: TRBV5-1; CDR3aa: CASSSGQGGLVEQYF; CDR3nt: TGCGCCAGCAGCTCTGGACAGGGCGGGCTTGTCGAGCAGTACTTC
abundance: many; j_gene: TRBJ2-1; d_gene: NA; v_gene: TRBV28; CDR3aa: CASINPWIDEQFF; CDR3nt: TGTGCCAGCATCAACCCCTGGATCGATGAGCAGTTCTTC
abundance: many; j_gene: TRBJ2-2; d_gene: TRBD1; v_gene: TRBV9; CDR3aa: CASSLGDRVSGELFF; CDR3nt: TGTGCCAGCAGCTTGGGGGACAGGGTTTCCGGGGAGCTGTTTTTT
abundance: many; j_gene: TRBJ2-4; d_gene: NA; v_gene: TRBV24-1; CDR3aa: CATSDNASLDRKNIQYF; CDR3nt: TGTGCCACCAGTGACAACGCTTCTTTGGACAGAAAAAACATTCAGTACTTC
abundance: many; j_gene: TRBJ1-1; d_gene: NA; v_gene: TRBV28; CDR3aa: CASSPNRSGLAFF; CDR3nt: TGTGCCAGCAGCCCTAATCGGTCCGGGTTAGCTTTCTTT
abundance: many; j_gene: TRBJ2-7; d_gene: NA; v_gene: TRBV27; CDR3aa: CASSSHRQSEQYF; CDR3nt: TGTGCCAGCAGTTCTCATCGACAGAGCGAGCAGTACTTC
abundance: many; j_gene: TRBJ2-1; d_gene: TRBD2; v_gene: TRBV24-1; CDR3aa: CATSDQFSGRTPNEQFF; CDR3nt: TGTGCCACCAGTGATCAGTTTAGCGGGAGAACGCCCAATGAGCAGTTCTTC
abundance: many; j_gene: TRBJ2-7; d_gene: NA; v_gene: TRBV6-1; CDR3aa: CASSVNYEQYF; CDR3nt: TGTGCCAGCAGTGTAAACTACGAGCAGTACTTC
abundance: many; j_gene: TRBJ2-1; d_gene: TRBD2; v_gene: TRBV5-1; CDR3aa: CASSFPPKRDGASSSYNEQFF; CDR3nt: TGCGCCAGCAGCTTCCCTCCGAAGCGGGACGGGGCCTCAAGCTCCTACAATGAGCAGTTCTTC
abundance: many; j_gene: TRBJ2-2; d_gene: NA; v_gene: TRBV4-3; CDR3aa: CASSRKSTNTGELFF; CDR3nt: TGCGCCAGCAGCCGCAAGAGTACAAACACCGGGGAGCTGTTTTTT
abundance: many; j_gene: TRBJ2-3; d_gene: NA; v_gene: TRBV18; CDR3aa: CASSPPGARTDTQYF; CDR3nt: TGTGCCAGCTCACCACCGGGGGCTCGCACAGATACGCAGTATTTT
abundance: many; j_gene: TRBJ1-5; d_gene: TRBD1; v_gene: TRBV10-3; CDR3aa: CAISGDSNQPQHF; CDR3nt: TGTGCCATCAGTGGGGACAGTAATCAGCCCCAGCATTTT
abundance: many; j_gene: TRBJ1-2; d_gene: NA; v_gene: TRBV20-1; CDR3aa: CSARDGAEVSNYGYTF; CDR3nt: TGCAGTGCTAGAGATGGAGCCGAGGTTTCGAACTATGGCTACACCTTC
abundance: NA; j_gene: TRBJ2-1; d_gene: TRBD2; v_gene: TRBV12-3/TRBV12-4; CDR3aa: CASNGGTNYNEQFF; CDR3nt: TGTGCCAGCAACGGCGGGACTAACTACAATGAGCAGTTCTTC
abundance: medium-sized; j_gene: TRBJ2-1; d_gene: NA; v_gene: TRBV12-3/TRBV12-4; CDR3aa: CASALPLRAYEQFF; CDR3nt: TGTGCCAGCGCTTTACCTCTCCGGGCCTATGAGCAGTTCTTC